These 11 T cell receptor beta chains were sequenced from one sample in a study of cytomegalovirus exposure and HLA in healthy donors. The PCR employed 60 Vbeta primers together with 13 Jbeta primers. Sequencing used immunoSEQ multiplex PCR; TCRdb keeps in-frame clones, though not all of them. There are about 130,000 clones in the sample; 75% to 85% occur only once, and 5.5% to 6% lies in the top ten. The specimen was PBMCs. These receptors all come from a middle-aged woman in good health and CMV-seropositive.

Here the CDR3 DNA reads TGTGCCAGCAGCGTGGGACTAGCGGGGAACACCGGGGAGCTGTTTTTT. This codes for CASSVGLAGNTGELFF. The chain carries TRBV9 and TRBJ2-2, with TRBD2 matching 12 bases. Germline V gives CDR1 SGDLS, CDR2 YYNGEE. The CDR3 loop spans 16 amino acids. J gave up 1 base and V 2 bases, and 0 bases lay outside the gene matches.

The chain links TRBV29-1 to TRBJ1-4; D is unclear. V lost 7 bases, J lost 7 bases, and 13 bases lay in between. Germline V gene lookup returns CDR1 SQVTM and CDR2 ANQGSEA. This CDR3 spans 12 amino acids. Here the CDR3 DNA reads TGCAGCGCCGTCCGGGGAGGTGAAAAACTGTTTTTT. Its translation: CSAVRGGEKLFF.

This clone was detected only a few times. This chain joins TRBV2 and TRBJ1-2, with 7 bases identical to TRBD1. This CDR3 spans 14 amino acids. Germline V gene data show CDR1 as SNHLY and CDR2 as FYNNEI. V shed 6 bases and J 6 bases; nucleotides not matched to a gene: 10. Written as DNA, the CDR3 is TGTGCCAGCAGAGGGGCCGACAGGGTAAATGGCTACACCTTC. It specifies CASRGADRVNGYTF.

Points on this clone: Other DNA sequences in the sample encode the same CDR3. The chain employs TRBV19 and TRBJ1-1; TRBD1 matches 8 bases. Germline-derived CDR1 and CDR2 are LNHDA and SQIVND (reference sequence). This CDR3 contains 14 residues. Trimming at V came to 5 bases and at J to 1 base, leaving 3 bases not matched to a gene. CDR3 DNA: TGTGCCAGTAGTCCCGACAGGGGGAACACTGAAGCTTTCTTT. It translates to CASSPDRGNTEAFF.

As for this clone: The sample has other DNA sequences that encode this CDR3 too. V and J are TRBV28 and TRBJ1-2; 9 bases map to TRBD1. V lost 2 bases and J lost 3; bases outside the gene matches: 1. Germline V gene lookup returns CDR1 MDHEN and CDR2 SYDVKM. The CDR3 contains 14 residues. The CDR3 loop is CASSLTGGDYGYTF. CDR3 nucleotides: TGTGCCAGCAGTTTAACAGGGGGCGACTATGGCTACACCTTC.

This clone was seen a single time. J is TRBJ2-2 and V is TRBV6-6, with TRBD2 matching over 7 bases. Looked up from germline, CDR1 is MNHNY and CDR2 is SVGAGI (reference sequence). The V segment lost 7 bases and the J segment 2 bases; nucleotides outside the gene matches: 4. The CDR3 extends over 14 amino acids. This chain's CDR3 is CASKLAVNTGELFF. CDR3 sequence (DNA): TGTGCCAGCAAGCTAGCGGTCAACACCGGGGAGCTGTTTTTT.

This chain uses TRBV4-1 with TRBJ1-1; 9 bases map to TRBD1. Germline V lookup: CDR1 MGHRA, CDR2 YSYEKL. V shed 0 bases and J 6 bases; nucleotides not matched to a gene: 17. This CDR3 contains 19 residues. The CDR3 protein is CASSQDIIPEGQGFAEAFF. The CDR3 DNA is TGCGCCAGCAGCCAAGACATTATTCCGGAGGGACAGGGATTTGCTGAAGCTTTCTTT.

As to this clone: The conserved phenylalanine or tryptophan is not found at the CDR3 terminus, so this likely reflects a read error. The gene calls are TRBV5-1 and TRBJ1-2; 9 bases fit TRBD1. This CDR3 region has 15 residues. Germline trimming cut 5 bases from V and 4 bases from J; bases unmatched to any gene: 9. CDR1 is SGHRS and CDR2 is YFSETQ in the germline V gene. The CDR3 loop is CASRTGTGSSYGYTV. DNA of the CDR3: TGCGCCAGCAGAACCGGGACAGGGAGTAGCTATGGCTACACCGTC.

This rearrangement joins TRBV2 to TRBJ2-7; D is unresolved. Germline V gene data show CDR1 as SNHLY and CDR2 as FYNNEI. The CDR3 loop spans 14 amino acids. V lost 6 bases and J 1 base, leaving 13 bases between the germline ends. The chain's CDR3 is CASRPGLASYEQYF. CDR3 DNA sequence: TGTGCCAGCAGACCTGGATTAGCTTCCTACGAGCAGTACTTC.

This clone has a handful of counts. The chain has TRBV2 and TRBJ1-2, with a weak D call TRBD1 (5 bases). The CDR3 is made up of 12 amino acids. Trimming left V 5 bases short and J 8 bases short, with 12 bases between. Germline V gene data show CDR1 as SNHLY and CDR2 as FYNNEI. The CDR3 nucleotides are TGTGCCAGCAGTAACCAGGGTCACGGCTACACCTTC. Protein: CASSNQGHGYTF.

This sequence joins TRBV6-6 and TRBJ2-1; 7 positions agree with TRBD1. Germline V lookup: CDR1 MNHNY, CDR2 SVGAGI (reference sequence). The ends lost 5 bases at V and 4 bases at J; junction bases unmatched: 8. There are 15 residues in the CDR3. The chain's CDR3 is CASSANTGVYNEQFF. DNA for the CDR3: TGTGCCAGCAGTGCTAACACAGGGGTGTACAATGAGCAGTTCTTC.